This T cell receptor (beta chain) is from a study of T-cell reconstitution after alpha-beta-depleted transplantation in children. This clonotype was detected ten times or more. There are 13 residues in the CDR3. CDR1 is SGHVS and CDR2 is FQNEAQ in the germline V gene. V was cut by 1 base and J by 7 bases, with 10 bases left in between. Library preparation (for TCRbeta) was performed with unique molecular identifiers. Using its own MiXCR run on the PCR reads, TCRdb lists one record per CDR3 protein. The sample holds 250,000 to 300,000 distinct CDR3 sequences; roughly 11% are singletons and the top ten take about a quarter.

The source material was peripheral blood, sampled 180 days after TCRalphabeta/CD19-depleted stem cell transplant. The TCR was taken from a male patient aged 2-10 years who had a stem cell transplant for chronic granulomatous disease, so the T cells may come from the graft donor. The V and J genes are TRBV7-8 and TRBJ1-1; unclear D gene. The DNA for the CDR3 is TGTGCCAGCAGCTTAGTAAGGGCCAGTGAAGCTTTCTTT. It yields the protein CASSLVRASEAFF.